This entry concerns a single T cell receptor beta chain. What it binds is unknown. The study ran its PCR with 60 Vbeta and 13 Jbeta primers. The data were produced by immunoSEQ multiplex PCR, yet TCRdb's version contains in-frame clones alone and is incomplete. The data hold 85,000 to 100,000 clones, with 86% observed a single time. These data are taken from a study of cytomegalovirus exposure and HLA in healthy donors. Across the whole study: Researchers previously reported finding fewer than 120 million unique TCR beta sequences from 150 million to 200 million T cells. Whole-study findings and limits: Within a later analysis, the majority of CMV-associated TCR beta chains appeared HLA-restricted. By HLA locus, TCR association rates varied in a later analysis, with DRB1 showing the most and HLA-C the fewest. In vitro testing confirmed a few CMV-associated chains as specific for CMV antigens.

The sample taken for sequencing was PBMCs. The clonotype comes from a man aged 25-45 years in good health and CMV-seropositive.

CDR3 residues: CASSPGFGVNSYEQYF. The CDR3 bases are TGCGCCAGCAGCCCAGGTTTCGGGGTTAATTCCTACGAGCAGTACTTC. V is TRBV5-1 and J is TRBJ2-7, with TRBD2 as a possible D gene (5 bases). The V and J ends lost 4 bases and 1 base respectively, with 18 bases between them. CDR1 SGHRS and CDR2 YFSETQ come from the germline V gene. The CDR3 totals 16 residues.